The source of this T cell receptor (beta chain) is a study of shared clonotypes between healthy human individuals. Trimming stripped 6 bases from V and 2 bases from J, with 17 bases between. The CDR3 totals 15 residues. CDR1 is MNHNS, CDR2 SASEGT, per germline. The deep-level immunoSEQ assay was used. Only in-frame clones appear in the TCRdb table, and some are missing; sequencing was by immunoSEQ multiplex PCR. The sample includes roughly 500,000 clones, about four fifths of them seen just once. Sequencing was done on a sample of PBMCs. The clonotype originates from a woman aged 40-49 years in good health. Some clones in this sample may be carry-over from other donors' samples. The chain recombines TRBV6-1 with TRBJ2-7; a possible D gene is TRBD1 (8 bases). The DNA for the CDR3 is TGTGCCAGCAGGGGGGGACAGGCGGGGGCCTACGAGCAGTACTTC. Protein sequence: CASRGGQAGAYEQYF.